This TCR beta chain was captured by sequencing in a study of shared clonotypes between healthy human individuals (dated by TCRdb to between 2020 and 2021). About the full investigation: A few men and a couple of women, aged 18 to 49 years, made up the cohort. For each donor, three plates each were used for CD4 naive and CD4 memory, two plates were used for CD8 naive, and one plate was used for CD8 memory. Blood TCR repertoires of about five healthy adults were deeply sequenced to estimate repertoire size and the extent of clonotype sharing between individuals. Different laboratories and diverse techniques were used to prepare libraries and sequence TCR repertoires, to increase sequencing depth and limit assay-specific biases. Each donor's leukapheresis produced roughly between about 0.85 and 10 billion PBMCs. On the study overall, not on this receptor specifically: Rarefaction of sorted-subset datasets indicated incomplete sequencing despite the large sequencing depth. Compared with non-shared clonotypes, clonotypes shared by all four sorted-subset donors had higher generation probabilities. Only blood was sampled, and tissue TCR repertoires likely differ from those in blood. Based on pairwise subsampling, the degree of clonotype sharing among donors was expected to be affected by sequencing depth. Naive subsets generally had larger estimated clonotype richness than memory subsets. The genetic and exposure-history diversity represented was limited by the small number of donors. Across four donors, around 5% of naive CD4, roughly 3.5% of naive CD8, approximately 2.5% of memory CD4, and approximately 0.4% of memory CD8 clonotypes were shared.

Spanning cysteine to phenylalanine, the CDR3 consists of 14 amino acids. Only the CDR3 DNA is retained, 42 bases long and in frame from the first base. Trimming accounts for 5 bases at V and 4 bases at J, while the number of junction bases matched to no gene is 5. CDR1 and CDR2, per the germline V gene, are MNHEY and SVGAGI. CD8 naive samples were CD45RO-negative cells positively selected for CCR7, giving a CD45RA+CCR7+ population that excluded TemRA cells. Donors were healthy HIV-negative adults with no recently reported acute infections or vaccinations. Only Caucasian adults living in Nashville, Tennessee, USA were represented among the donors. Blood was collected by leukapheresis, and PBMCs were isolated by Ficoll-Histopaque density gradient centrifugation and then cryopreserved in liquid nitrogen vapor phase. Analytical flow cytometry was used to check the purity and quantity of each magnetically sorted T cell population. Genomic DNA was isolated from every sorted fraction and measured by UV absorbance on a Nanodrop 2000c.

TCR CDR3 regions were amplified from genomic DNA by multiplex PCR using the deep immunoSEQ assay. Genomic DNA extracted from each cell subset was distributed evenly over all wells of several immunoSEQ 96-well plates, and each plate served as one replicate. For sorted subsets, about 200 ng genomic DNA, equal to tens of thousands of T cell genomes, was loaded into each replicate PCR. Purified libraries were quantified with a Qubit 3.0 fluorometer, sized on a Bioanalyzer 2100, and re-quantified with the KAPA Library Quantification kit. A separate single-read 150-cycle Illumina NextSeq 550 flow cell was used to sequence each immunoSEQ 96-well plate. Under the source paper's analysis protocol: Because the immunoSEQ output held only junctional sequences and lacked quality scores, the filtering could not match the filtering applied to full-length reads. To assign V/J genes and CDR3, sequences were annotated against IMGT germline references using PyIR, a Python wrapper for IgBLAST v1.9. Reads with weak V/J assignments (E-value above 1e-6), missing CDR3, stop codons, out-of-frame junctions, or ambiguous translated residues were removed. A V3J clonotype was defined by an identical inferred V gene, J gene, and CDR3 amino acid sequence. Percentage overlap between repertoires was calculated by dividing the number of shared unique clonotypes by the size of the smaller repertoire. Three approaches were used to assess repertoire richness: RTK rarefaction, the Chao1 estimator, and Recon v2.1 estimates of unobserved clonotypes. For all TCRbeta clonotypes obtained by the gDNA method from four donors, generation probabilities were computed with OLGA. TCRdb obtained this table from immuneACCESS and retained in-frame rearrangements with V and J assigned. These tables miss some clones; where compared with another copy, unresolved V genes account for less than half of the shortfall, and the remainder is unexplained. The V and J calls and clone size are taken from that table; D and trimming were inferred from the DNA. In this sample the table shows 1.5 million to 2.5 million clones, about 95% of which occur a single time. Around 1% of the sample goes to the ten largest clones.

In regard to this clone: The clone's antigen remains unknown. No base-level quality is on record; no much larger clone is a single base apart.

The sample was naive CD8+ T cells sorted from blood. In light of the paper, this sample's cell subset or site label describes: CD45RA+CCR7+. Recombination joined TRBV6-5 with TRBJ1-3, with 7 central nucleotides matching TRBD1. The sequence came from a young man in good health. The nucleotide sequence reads TGTGCCAGCAGTCAGGCCAGGGGGGGAAACACCATATATTTT. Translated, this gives CASSQARGGNTIYF.